This entry concerns a single T cell receptor beta chain. Its specificity is unknown. This entry comes from a study of shared clonotypes between healthy human individuals. Study-level results: Tissue TCR repertoires likely differ from these blood-only repertoires. Owing to a small donor count, the genetic and exposure-history diversity represented was limited. The sharing of around 5% of naive CD4 clonotypes was seen across a handful of donors.

This CDR3 is 15 amino acids long. Germline values: CDR1 SGHTA, CDR2 FQGNSA. The junction had 6 bases not matched to a gene; V was cut back by 4 bases and J by 5 bases. Original data processing: Without quality scores, immunoSEQ junctional reads could not be filtered like full-length reads. Generated by immunoSEQ multiplex PCR, the TCRdb table keeps only in-frame clones and is missing some. The V and J calls and clone size were taken over from that table, and D and trimming were inferred from the DNA. The table lists 2 million to 2.5 million clones, 80% to 95% of them singletons. V and J are TRBV7-2 and TRBJ2-2; 8 bases align to TRBD1. The source is a young man in good health. Some clones in this sample may be carry-over from other donors' samples. What was sequenced was naive CD4+ T cells from PBMCs. Subset defined: CD45RA+ positively selected. This CDR3 is CASSSRTGPTGELFF. As DNA, the CDR3 is TGTGCCAGCAGCTCCAGGACAGGGCCAACCGGGGAGCTGTTTTTT.